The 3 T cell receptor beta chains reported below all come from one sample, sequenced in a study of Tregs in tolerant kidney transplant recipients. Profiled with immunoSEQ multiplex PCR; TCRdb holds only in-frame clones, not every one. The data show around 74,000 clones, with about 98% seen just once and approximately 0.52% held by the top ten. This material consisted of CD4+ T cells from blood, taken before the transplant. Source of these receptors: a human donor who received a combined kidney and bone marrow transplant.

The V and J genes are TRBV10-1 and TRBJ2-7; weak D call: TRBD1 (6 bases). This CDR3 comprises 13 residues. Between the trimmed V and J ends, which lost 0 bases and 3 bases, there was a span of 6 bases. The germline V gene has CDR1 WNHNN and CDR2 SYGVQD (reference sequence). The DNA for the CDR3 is TGCGCCAGCAGTGAGTCGGACAGCTACGAGCAGTACTTC. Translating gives CASSESDSYEQYF.

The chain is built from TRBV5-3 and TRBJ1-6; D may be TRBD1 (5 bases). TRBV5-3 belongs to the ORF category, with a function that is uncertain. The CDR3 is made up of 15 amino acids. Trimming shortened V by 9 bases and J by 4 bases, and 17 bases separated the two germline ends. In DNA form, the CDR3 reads TGTGCCACACAGACGGCGCGGGGGTATAATTCACCCCTCCACTTT. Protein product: CATQTARGYNSPLHF.

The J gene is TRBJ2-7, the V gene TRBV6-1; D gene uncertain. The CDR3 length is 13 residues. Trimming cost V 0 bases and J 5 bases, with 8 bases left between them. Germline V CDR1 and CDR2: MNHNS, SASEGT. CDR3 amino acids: CASSEASFDEQYF. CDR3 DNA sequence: TGTGCCAGCAGTGAAGCGAGTTTCGACGAGCAGTACTTC.